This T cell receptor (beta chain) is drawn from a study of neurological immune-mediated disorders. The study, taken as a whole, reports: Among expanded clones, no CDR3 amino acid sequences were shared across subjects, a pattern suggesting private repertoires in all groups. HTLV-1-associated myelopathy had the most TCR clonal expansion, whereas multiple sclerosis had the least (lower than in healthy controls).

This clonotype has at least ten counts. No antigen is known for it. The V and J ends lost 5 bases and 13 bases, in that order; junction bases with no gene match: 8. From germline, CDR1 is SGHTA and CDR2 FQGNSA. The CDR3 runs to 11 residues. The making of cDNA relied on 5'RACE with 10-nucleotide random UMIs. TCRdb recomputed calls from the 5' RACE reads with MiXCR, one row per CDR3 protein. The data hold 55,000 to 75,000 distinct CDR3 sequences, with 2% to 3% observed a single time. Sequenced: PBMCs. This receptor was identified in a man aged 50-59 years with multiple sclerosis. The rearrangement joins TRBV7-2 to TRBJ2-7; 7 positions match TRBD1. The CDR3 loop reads CASSVDRESYF. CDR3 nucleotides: TGTGCCAGCAGCGTCGACAGGGAATCATACTTC.